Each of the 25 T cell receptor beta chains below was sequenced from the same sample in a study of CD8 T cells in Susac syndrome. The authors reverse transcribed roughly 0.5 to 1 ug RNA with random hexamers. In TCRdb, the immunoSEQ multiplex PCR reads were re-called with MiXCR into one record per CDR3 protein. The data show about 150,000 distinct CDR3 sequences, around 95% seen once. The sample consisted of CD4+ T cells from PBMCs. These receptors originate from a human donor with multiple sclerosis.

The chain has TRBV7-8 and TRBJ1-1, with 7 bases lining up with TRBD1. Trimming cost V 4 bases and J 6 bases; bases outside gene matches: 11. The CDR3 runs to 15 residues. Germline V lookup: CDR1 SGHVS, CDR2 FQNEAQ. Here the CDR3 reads CASSSDRFGGAEAFF. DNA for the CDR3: TGTGCCAGCAGCTCGGACAGGTTTGGGGGCGCTGAAGCTTTCTTT.

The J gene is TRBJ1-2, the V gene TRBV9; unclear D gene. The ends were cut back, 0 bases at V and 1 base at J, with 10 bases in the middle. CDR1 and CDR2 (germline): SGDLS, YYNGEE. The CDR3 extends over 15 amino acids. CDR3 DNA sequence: TGTGCCAGCAGCGTAGAAGACGGAGTTAACTATGGCTACACCTTC. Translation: CASSVEDGVNYGYTF.

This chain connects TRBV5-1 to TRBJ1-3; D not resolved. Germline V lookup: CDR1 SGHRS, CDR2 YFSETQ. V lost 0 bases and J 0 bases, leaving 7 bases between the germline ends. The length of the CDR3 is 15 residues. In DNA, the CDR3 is TGCGCCAGCAGCTTGGCCGGGGACTCTGGAAACACCATATATTTT. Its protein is CASSLAGDSGNTIYF.

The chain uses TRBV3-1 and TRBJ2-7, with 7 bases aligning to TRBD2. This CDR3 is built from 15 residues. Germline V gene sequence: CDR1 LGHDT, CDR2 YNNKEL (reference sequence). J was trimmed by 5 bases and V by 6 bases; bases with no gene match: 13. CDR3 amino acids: CASSPRGAGVDEQYF. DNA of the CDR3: TGTGCCAGCAGTCCCCGAGGGGCGGGAGTGGACGAGCAGTACTTC.

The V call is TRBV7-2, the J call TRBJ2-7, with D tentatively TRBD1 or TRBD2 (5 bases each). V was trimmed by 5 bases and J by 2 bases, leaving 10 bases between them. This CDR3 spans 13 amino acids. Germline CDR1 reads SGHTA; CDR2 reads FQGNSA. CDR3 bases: TGTGCCAGCAGCCCGACGGGGCCCTACGAGCAGTACTTC. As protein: CASSPTGPYEQYF.

CDR3 amino acids: CSARWAQGAGELFF. CDR3 DNA sequence: TGCAGTGCTAGATGGGCACAGGGGGCCGGGGAGCTGTTTTTT. The rearrangement joins TRBV20-1 to TRBJ2-2; 8 bases agree with TRBD1. The ends lost 2 bases at V and 6 bases at J; junction bases unmatched: 5. CDR3 size: 14 residues. The germline CDR1 and CDR2 sequences are DFQATT and SNEGSKA (reference sequence).

As DNA, the CDR3 is TGTGCCAGCAGTTCCCCGAGACTAGCGGGCATCACAGATACGCAGTATTTT. This codes for CASSSPRLAGITDTQYF. The chain recombines TRBV27 with TRBJ2-3; 10 nucleotides agree with TRBD2. The trim removed 4 bases at V and 2 bases at J, leaving 9 bases unmatched. Germline lookup yields CDR1 MNHEY and CDR2 SMNVEV (reference sequence). This CDR3 region has 17 residues.

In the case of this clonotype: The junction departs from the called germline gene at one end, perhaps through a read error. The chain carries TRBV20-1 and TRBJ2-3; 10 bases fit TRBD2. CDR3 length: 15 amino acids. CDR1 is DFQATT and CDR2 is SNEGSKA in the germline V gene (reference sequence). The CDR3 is CSARGASGGSNTQYF. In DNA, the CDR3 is TGCAGTGCTAGAGGGGCTAGCGGGGGCTCAAATACACAGTATTTT.

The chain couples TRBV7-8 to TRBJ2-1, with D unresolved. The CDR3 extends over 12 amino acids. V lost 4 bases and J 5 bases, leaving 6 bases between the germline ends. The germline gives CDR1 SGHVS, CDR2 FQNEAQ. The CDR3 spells CASSSLHNEQFF. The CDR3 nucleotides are TGTGCCAGCAGCTCCCTCCACAATGAGCAGTTCTTC.

CDR3: CASSLKSGGVDGYTF. In DNA form, the CDR3 reads TGTGCCAGCAGTTTAAAGTCAGGGGGTGTCGATGGCTACACCTTC. This chain links TRBV12-3 or TRBV12-4 with TRBJ1-2; 7 bases map to TRBD1. Trimming removed 2 bases from V and 6 bases from J; junction bases left unmatched: 9. The CDR3 spans 15 residues.

The CDR3 here is CASSLIFGLGELFF. The CDR3 region has the DNA TGTGCCAGCAGTTTAATCTTCGGTCTCGGGGAGCTGTTTTTT. J is TRBJ2-2 and V is TRBV12-3 or TRBV12-4; D remains unclear. Trimming cost V 2 bases and J 7 bases, with 11 bases left between them. This CDR3 has 14 residues.

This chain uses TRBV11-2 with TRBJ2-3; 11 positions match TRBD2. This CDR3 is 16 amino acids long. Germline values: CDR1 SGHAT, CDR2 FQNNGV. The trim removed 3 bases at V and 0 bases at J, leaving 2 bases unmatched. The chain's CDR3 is CASSFRLAGSTDTQYF. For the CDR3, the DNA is TGTGCCAGCAGCTTCAGACTAGCGGGAAGCACAGATACGCAGTATTTT.

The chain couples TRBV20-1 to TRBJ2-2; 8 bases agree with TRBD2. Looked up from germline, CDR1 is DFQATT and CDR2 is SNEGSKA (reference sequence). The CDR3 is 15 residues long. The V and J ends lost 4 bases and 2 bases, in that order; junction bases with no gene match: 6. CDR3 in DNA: TGCAGTGCTAAACGCGCGGGAGGTAACACCGGGGAGCTGTTTTTT. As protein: CSAKRAGGNTGELFF.

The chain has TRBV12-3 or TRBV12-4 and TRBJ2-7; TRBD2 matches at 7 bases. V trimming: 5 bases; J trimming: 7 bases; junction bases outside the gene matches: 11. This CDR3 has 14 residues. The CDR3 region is CASSLGGTYGEQYF. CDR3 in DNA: TGTGCCAGCAGTCTCGGGGGGACCTACGGGGAGCAGTACTTC.

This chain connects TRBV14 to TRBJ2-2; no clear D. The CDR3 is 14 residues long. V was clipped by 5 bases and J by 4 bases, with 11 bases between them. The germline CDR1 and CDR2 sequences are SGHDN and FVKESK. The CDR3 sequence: CASSGVGRTGELFF. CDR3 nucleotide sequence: TGTGCCAGCAGCGGAGTCGGACGCACCGGGGAGCTGTTTTTT.

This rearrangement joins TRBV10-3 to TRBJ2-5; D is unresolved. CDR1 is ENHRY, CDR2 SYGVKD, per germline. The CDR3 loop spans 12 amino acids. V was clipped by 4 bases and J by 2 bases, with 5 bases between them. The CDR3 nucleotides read TGTGCCATCAGTGTCCAGCAAGAGACCCAGTACTTC. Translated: CAISVQQETQYF.

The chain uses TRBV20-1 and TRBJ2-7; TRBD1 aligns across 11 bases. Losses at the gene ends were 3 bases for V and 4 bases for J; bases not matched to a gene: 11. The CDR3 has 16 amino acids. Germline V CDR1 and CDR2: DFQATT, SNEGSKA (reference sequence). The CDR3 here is CSASAPGGTGGYEQYF. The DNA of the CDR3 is TGCAGTGCTAGTGCCCCGGGGGGGACAGGGGGGTACGAGCAGTACTTC.

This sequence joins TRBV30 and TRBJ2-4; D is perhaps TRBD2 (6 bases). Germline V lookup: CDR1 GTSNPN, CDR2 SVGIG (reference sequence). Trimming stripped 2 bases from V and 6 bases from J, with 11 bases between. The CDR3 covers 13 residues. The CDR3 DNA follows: TGTGCCTGGAGTTCCGGAGGGACAAACATTCAGTACTTC. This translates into CAWSSGGTNIQYF.

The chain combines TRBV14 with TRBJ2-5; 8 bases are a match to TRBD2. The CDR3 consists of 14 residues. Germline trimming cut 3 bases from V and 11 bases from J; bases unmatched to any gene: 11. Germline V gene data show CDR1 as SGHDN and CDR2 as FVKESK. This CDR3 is CASSHNGLAIRQYF. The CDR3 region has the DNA TGTGCCAGCAGCCATAATGGACTAGCAATACGTCAGTACTTC.

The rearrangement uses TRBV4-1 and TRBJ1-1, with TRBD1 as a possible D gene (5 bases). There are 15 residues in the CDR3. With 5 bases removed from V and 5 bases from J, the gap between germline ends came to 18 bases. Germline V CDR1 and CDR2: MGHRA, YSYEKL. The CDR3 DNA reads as TGCGCCAGCAGCGAATGGGGGACGGTCGGGACTGAAGCTTTCTTT. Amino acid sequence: CASSEWGTVGTEAFF.

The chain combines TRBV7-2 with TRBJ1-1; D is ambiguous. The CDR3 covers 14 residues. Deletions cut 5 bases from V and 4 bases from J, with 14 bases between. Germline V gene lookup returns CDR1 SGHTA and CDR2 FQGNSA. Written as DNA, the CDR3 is TGTGCCAGCAGCGTCACACCAGAGCTCACTGAAGCTTTCTTT. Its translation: CASSVTPELTEAFF.

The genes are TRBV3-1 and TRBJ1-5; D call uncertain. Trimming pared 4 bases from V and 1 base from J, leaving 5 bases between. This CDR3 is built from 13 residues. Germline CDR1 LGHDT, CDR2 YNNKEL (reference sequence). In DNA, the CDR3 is TGTGCCAGCAGCCGGAAGAGCAATCAGCCCCAGCATTTT. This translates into CASSRKSNQPQHF.

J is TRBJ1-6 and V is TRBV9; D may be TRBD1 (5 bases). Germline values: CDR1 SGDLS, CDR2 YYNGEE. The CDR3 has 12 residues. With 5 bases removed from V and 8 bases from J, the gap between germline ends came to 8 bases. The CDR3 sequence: CASRGRDSPLHF. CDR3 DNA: TGTGCCAGCAGGGGCAGGGATTCACCCCTCCACTTT.

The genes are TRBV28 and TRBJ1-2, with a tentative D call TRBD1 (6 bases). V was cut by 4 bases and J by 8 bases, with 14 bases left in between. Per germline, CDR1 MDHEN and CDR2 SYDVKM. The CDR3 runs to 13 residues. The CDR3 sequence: CASSSNRVWGYTF. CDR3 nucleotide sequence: TGTGCCAGCAGTTCTAACAGGGTCTGGGGCTACACCTTC.

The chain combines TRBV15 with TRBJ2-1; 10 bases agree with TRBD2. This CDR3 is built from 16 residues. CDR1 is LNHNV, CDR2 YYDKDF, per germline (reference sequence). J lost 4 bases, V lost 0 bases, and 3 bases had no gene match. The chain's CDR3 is CATSRDQLAGYNEQFF. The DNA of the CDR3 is TGTGCCACCAGCAGAGATCAACTAGCGGGGTACAATGAGCAGTTCTTC. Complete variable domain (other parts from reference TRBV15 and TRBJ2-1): DAMVIQNPRYQVTQFGKPVTLSCSQTLNHNVMYWYQQKSSQAPKLLFHYYDKDFNNEADTPDNFQSRRPNTSFCFLDIRSPGLGDTAMYLCATSRDQLAGYNEQFFGPGTRLTVL.